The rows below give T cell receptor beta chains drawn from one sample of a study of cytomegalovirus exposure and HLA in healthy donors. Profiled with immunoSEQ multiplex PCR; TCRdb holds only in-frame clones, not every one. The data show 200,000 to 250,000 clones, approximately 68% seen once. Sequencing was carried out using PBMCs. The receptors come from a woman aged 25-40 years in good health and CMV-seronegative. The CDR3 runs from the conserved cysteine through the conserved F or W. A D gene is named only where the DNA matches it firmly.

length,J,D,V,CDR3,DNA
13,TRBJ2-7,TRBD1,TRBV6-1,CASLRGRGYEQYF,TGTGCCAGCCTCAGGGGGCGCGGGTACGAGCAGTACTTC
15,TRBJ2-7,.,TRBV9,CASSPYGGLPYEQYF,TGTGCCAGCAGCCCATACGGGGGGCTCCCCTACGAGCAGTACTTC
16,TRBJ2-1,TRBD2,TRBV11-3,CASSSSGSGGNREQFF,TGTGCCAGCAGCTCCTCGGGAAGCGGGGGTAACCGGGAGCAGTTCTTC
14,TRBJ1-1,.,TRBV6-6,CASRLYGGDTEAFF,TGTGCCAGCAGACTCTACGGGGGGGACACTGAAGCTTTCTTT
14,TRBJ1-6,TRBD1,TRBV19,CASSSRQGESPLHF,TGTGCCAGTAGTAGCCGACAGGGCGAATCACCCCTCCACTTT
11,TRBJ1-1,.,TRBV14,CASSQRTEAFF,TGTGCCAGCAGCCAACGGACAGAAGCTTTCTTT
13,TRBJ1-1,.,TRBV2,CASLVLANTEAFF,TGTGCCAGCCTAGTTCTGGCGAACACTGAAGCTTTCTTT
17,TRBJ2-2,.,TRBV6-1,CASSEMPSTMNTGELFF,TGTGCCAGCAGCGAAATGCCCTCCACAATGAACACCGGGGAGCTGTTTTTT
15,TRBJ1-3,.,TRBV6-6,CASSNDRNSGNTIYF,TGTGCCAGCAGTAACGACAGAAACTCTGGAAACACCATATATTTT
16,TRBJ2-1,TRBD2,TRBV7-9,CASSPPERLAGNEQFF,TGTGCCAGCAGCCCTCCCGAGAGACTAGCGGGAAATGAGCAGTTCTTC
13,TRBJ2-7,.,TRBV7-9,CSSSLRGTYEQYF,TGTTCCAGCAGCTTACGGGGAACCTACGAGCAGTACTTC